Below, one T cell receptor beta chain is given with its context. The data were taken from a study of blood T cell repertoires in COVID-19. Authors' methods: Amplified reference gene primers provided the basis for estimating nucleated cell counts. Data came from immunoSEQ multiplex PCR; TCRdb stores just in-frame clones and leaves some out. V, J and clone size were drawn from that table, and D and trimming were deduced from the DNA. The sample carries about 210,000 clones, 80% to 90% recorded once. V shed 1 base and J shed 0 bases, with 13 bases lying between them. CDR1 is SEHNR and CDR2 is FQNEAQ in the germline V gene (reference sequence). The CDR3 totals 17 residues.

The TCR sequence derives from a woman between 35 and 50 years old with acute COVID-19. The sequenced material came from PBMCs or T cells enriched from blood (not recorded which). The J gene is TRBJ2-1, the V gene TRBV7-9, with D perhaps TRBD2 (5 bases). CDR3 protein: CASSLGGPGSSYNEQFF. CDR3 nucleotide sequence: TGTGCCAGCAGCTTAGGAGGGCCGGGGAGCTCCTACAATGAGCAGTTCTTC.